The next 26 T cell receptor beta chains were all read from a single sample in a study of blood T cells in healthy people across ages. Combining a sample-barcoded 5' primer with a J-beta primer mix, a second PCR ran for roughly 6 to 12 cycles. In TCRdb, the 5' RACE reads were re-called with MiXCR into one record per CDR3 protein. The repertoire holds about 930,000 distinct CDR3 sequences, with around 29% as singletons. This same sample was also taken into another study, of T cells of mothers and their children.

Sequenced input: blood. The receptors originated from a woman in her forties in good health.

As DNA, the CDR3 is TGTGCCAGCAGTTTTGGGGGCGCCGGGGAGCTGTTTTTT. Residues: CASSFGGAGELFF. This rearrangement joins TRBV12-3 or TRBV12-4 to TRBJ2-2, with D tentatively TRBD1 (6 bases). This CDR3 region has 13 residues. The V and J ends lost 3 bases and 6 bases respectively, with 8 bases between them.

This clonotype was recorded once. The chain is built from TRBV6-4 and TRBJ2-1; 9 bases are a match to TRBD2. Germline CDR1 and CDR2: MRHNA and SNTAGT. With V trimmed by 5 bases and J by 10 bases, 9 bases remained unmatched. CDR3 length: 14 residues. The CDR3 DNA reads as TGTGCCAGCAGTATGGCTAGCGGGGAGGGCGAGCAGTTCTTC. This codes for CASSMASGEGEQFF.

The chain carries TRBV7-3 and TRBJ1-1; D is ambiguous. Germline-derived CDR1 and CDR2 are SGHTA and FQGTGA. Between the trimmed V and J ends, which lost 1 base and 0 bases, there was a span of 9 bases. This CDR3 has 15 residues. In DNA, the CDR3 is TGTGCCAGCAGCTTAAATGTACAGTTGAACACTGAAGCTTTCTTT. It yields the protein CASSLNVQLNTEAFF.

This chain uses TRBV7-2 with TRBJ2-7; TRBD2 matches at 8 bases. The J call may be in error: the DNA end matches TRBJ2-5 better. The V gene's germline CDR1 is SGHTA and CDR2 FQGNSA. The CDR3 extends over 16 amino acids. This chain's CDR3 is CASSLSGLGGTKTQYF. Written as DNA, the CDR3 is TGTGCCAGCAGCTTATCGGGACTAGGTGGGACGAAGACCCAGTACTTC.

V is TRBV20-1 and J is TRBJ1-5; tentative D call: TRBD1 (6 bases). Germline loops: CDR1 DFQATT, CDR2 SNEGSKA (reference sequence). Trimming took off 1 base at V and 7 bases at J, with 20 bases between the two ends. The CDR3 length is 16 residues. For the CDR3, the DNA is TGCAGTGCTAGAGCCCCGGGACAACAGAGTAGGCAGCCCCAGCATTTT. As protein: CSARAPGQQSRQPQHF.

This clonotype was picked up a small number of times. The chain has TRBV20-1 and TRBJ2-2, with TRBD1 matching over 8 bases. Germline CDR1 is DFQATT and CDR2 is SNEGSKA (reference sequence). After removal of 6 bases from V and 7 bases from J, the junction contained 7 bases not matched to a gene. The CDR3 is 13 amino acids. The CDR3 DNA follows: TGCAGTGCCAAGACAGGGGTCAACGGGGAGCTGTTTTTT. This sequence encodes CSAKTGVNGELFF.

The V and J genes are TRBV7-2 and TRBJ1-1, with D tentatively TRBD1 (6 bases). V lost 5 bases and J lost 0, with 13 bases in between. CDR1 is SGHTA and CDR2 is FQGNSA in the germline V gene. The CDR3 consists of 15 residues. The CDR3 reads CASSPEGGVNTEAFF. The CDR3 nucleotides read TGTGCCAGCAGCCCGGAAGGGGGAGTGAACACTGAAGCTTTCTTT.

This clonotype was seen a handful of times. The DNA of the CDR3 is TGTGCCAGCAGTTTAGCGCTGGGGACTAGCGGGGGGTACTACAATGAGCAGTTCTTC. Translating it yields CASSLALGTSGGYYNEQFF. The J gene is TRBJ2-1, the V gene TRBV12-3 or TRBV12-4; 15 bases line up with TRBD2. The CDR3 has 19 amino acids. The ends lost 0 bases at V and 3 bases at J; junction bases unmatched: 6.

DNA of the CDR3: TGTGCCAGCAGCTTCGGCCCAGTAAAAAAAGAAGCTTTCTTT. Protein sequence: CASSFGPVKKEAFF. This chain uses TRBV6-4 with TRBJ1-1; D not certain. V lost 6 bases, J lost 8 bases, and 19 bases lay in between. Germline CDR1 and CDR2: MRHNA and SNTAGT. The CDR3 length is 14 residues.

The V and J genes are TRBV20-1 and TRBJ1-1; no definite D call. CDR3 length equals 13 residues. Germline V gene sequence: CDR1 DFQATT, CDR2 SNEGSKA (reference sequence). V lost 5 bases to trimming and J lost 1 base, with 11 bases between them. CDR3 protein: CSAGGKSNTEAFF. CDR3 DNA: TGCAGTGCTGGAGGAAAGTCGAACACTGAAGCTTTCTTT.

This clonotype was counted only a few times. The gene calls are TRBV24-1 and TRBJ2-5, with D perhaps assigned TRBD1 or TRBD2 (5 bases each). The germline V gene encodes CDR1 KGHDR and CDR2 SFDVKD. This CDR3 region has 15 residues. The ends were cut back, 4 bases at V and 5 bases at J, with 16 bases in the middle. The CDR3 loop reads CATSDNGRGVETQYF. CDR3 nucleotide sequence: TGTGCCACCAGTGACAATGGACGGGGCGTGGAGACCCAGTACTTC.

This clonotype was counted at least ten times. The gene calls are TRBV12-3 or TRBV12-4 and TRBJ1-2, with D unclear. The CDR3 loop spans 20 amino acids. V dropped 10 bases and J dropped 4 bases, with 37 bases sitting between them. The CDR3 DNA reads TGTGCCATAACCACCACCGGTTACAGCCCTTCTATGGCCTACTCCTATGGCTACACCTTC. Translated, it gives CAITTTGYSPSMAYSYGYTF.

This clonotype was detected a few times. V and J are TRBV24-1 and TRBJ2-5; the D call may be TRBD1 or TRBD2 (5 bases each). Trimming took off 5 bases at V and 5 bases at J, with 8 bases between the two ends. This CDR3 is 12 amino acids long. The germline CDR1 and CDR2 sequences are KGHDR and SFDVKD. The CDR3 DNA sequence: TGTGCCACCAGTGTCGAGGGGGAGACCCAGTACTTC. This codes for CATSVEGETQYF.

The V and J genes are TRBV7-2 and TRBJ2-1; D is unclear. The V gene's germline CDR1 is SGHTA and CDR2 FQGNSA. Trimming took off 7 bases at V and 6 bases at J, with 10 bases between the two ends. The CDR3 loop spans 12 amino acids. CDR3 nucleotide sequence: TGTGCCAGCAAGTACCCCGGCAATGAGCAGTTCTTC. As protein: CASKYPGNEQFF.

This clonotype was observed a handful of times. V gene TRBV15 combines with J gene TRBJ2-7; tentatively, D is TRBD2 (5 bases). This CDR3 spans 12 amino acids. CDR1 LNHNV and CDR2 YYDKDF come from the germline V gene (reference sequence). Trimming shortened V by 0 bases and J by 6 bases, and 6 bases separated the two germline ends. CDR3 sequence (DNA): TGTGCCACCAGCAGAGATCGGGGCGAGCAGTACTTC. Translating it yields CATSRDRGEQYF.

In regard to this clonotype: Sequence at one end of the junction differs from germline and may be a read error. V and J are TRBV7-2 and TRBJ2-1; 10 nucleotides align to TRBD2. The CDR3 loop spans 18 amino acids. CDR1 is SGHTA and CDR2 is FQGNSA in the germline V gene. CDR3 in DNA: TGTGCCAGCAGCTTAGCTAGCGGGGGGACGAGCTCCTACAATAAGCAGTTCTTC. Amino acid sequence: CASSLASGGTSSYNKQFF.

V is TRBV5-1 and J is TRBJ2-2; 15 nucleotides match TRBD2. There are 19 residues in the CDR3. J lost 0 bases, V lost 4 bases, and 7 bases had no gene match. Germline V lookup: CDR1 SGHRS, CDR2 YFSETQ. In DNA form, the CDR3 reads TGCGCCAGCAGCCGAGGGACTAGCGGGGGGAGTGCGAACACCGGGGAGCTGTTTTTT. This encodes CASSRGTSGGSANTGELFF.

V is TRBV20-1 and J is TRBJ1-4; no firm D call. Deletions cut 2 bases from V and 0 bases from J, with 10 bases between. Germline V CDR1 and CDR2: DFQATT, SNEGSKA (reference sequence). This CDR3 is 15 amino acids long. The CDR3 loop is CSARNNPATNEKLFF. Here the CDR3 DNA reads TGCAGTGCTAGAAACAATCCTGCAACTAATGAAAAACTGTTTTTT.

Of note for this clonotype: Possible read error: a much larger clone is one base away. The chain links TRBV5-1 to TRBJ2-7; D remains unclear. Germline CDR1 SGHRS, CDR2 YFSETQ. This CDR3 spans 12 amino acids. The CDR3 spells CVSRTDQYEQYF. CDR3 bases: TGCGTCAGCAGAACGGACCAGTACGAGCAGTACTTC.

The CDR3 here is CASSETGGAYEQYF. For the CDR3, the DNA is TGTGCCAGCAGCGAAACAGGGGGTGCCTACGAGCAGTACTTC. The V call is TRBV11-2, the J call TRBJ2-7; 8 bases are a match to TRBD1. The CDR3 consists of 14 residues. CDR1 and CDR2 (germline): SGHAT, FQNNGV. Losses at the gene ends were 5 bases for V and 2 bases for J; bases not matched to a gene: 5.

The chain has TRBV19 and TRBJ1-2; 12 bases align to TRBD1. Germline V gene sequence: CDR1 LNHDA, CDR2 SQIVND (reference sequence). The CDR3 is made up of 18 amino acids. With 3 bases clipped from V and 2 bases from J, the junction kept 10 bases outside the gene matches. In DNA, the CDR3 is TGTGCCAGTAGTATCTCTCCGGGACAGGGGGCGTTGAACTATGGCTACACCTTC. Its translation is CASSISPGQGALNYGYTF. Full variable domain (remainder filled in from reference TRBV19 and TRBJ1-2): DGGITQSPKYLFRKEGQNVTLSCEQNLNHDAMYWYRQDPGQGLRLIYYSQIVNDFQKGDIAEGYSVSREKKESFPLTVTSAQKNPTAFYLCASSISPGQGALNYGYTFGSGTRLTVV.

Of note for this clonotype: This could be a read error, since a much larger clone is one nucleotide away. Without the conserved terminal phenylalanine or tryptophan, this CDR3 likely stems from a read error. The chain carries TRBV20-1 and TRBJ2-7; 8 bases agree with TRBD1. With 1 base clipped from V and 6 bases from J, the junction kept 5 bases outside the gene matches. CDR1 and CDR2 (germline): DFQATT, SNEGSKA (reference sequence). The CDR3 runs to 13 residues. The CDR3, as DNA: TGCAGTGCTAGAGGCGCCAGGGGGCGCGAGCAGTACTCC. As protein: CSARGARGREQYS.

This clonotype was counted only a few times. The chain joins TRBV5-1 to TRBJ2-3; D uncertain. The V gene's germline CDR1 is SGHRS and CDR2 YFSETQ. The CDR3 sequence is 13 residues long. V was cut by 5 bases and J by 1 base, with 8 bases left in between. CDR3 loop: CASRVDRTDTQYF. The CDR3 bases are TGCGCCAGCAGGGTGGATCGCACAGATACGCAGTATTTT.

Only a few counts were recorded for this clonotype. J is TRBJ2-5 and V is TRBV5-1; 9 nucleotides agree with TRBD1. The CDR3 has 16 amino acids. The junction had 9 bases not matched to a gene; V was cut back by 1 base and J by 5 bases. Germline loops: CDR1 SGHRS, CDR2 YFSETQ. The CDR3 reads CASSLITGGLGETQYF. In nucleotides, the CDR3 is TGCGCCAGCAGCTTGATCACAGGGGGCTTAGGGGAGACCCAGTACTTC. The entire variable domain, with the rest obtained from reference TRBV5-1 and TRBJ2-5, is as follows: KAGVTQTPRYLIKTRGQQVTLSCSPISGHRSVSWYQQTPGQGLQFLFEYFSETQRNKGNFPGRFSGRQFSNSRSEMNVSTLELGDSALYLCASSLITGGLGETQYFGPGTRLLVL.

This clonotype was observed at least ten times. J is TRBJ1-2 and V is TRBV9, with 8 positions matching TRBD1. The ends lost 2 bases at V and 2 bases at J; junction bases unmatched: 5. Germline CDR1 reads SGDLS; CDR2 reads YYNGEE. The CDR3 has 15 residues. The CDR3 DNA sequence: TGTGCCAGCAGCGTTATCTCAGGGGGCAACTATGGCTACACCTTC. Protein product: CASSVISGGNYGYTF.

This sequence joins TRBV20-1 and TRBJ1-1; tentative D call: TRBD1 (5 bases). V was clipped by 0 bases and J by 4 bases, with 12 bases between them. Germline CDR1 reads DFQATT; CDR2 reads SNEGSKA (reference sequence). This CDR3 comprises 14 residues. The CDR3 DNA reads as TGCAGTGCTAGAGATACGGGGCGGGCCACTGAAGCTTTCTTT. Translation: CSARDTGRATEAFF.